This T cell receptor (beta chain) was observed in a study of T-cell reconstitution after alpha-beta-depleted transplantation in children. The study's findings and limits: Alpha-beta T cells present about two months after transplant were reported to originate from several hundred expanded graft clones. Most T-cell counts and diversity one year after the transplant came from T cells that were newly produced.

It was with unique molecular identifiers that the TCRbeta library was prepared. TCRdb analysed the PCR reads with MiXCR anew, one entry per CDR3 protein. The sample has around 270,000 distinct CDR3 sequences; over 9% are singletons. This clonotype was observed many times. Its antigen is unknown. CDR1 is MDHEN and CDR2 is SYDVKM in the germline V gene. This CDR3 region has 16 residues. V shed 6 bases and J shed 5 bases, with 22 bases lying between them. This TCR was recovered from a boy younger than two with acute myeloid leukemia, due to receive a stem cell transplant. Sequences were derived from PBMCs, sampled before TCRalphabeta/CD19-depleted stem cell transplant. The genes are TRBV28 and TRBJ2-5, with TRBD2 as a possible D gene (6 bases). In DNA, the CDR3 is TGTGCCAGCAGCGTGGCCGGGACTTCCAGCCGGGAGACCCAGTACTTC. Protein sequence: CASSVAGTSSRETQYF.